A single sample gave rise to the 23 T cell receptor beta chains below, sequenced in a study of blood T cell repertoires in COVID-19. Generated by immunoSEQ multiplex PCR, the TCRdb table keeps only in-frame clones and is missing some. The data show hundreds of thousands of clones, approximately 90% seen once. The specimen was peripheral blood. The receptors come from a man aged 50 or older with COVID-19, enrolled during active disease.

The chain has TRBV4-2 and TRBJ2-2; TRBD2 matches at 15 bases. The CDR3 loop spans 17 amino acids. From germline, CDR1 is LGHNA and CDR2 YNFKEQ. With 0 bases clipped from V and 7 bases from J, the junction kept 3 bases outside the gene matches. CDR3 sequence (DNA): TGTGCCAGCAGCCAAGATTGGACTAGCGGGAGGGTCGGGGAGCTGTTTTTT. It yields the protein CASSQDWTSGRVGELFF.

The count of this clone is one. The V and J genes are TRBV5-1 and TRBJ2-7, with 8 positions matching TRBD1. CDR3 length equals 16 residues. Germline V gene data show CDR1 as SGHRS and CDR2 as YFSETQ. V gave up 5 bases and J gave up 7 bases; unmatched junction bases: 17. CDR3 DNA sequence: TGCGCCAGCAGTTCTCGGACAGGGCTTAGTTTGACGGAGCAGTACTTC. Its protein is CASSSRTGLSLTEQYF.

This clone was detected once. CDR3 loop: CASGTGGAGSNQPQHF. The CDR3 nucleotides read TGTGCCAGCGGGACAGGGGGCGCGGGGAGCAATCAGCCCCAGCATTTT. The chain links TRBV19 to TRBJ1-5; TRBD1 aligns across 12 bases. The germline V gene encodes CDR1 LNHDA and CDR2 SQIVND (reference sequence). Germline trimming cut 9 bases from V and 1 base from J; bases unmatched to any gene: 7. The CDR3 extends over 16 amino acids.

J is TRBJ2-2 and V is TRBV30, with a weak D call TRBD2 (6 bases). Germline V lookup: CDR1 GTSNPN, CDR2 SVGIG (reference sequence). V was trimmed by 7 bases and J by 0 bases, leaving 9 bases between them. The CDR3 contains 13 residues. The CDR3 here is CAYGTPNTGELFF. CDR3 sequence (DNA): TGTGCCTACGGGACTCCGAACACCGGGGAGCTGTTTTTT.

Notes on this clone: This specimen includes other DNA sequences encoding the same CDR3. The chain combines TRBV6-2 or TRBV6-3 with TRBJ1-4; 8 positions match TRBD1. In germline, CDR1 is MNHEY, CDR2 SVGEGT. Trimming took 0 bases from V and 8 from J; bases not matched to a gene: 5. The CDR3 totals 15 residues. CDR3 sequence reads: CASSYSSRGQEKLFF. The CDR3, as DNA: TGTGCCAGCAGTTACTCGAGCAGGGGGCAAGAAAAACTGTTTTTT.

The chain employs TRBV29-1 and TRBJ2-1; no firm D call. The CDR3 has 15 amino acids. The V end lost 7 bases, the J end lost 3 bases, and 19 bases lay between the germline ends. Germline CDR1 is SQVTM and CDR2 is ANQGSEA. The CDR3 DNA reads TGCAGCGCTCTCGCGTGGCAGGCCAACTACAATGAGCAGTTCTTC. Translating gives CSALAWQANYNEQFF.

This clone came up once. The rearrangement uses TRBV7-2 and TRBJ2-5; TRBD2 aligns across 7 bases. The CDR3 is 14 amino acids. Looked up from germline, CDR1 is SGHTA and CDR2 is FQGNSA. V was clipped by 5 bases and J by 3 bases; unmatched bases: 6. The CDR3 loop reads CASSQGLAEETQYF. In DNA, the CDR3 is TGTGCCAGCAGCCAGGGCCTAGCGGAAGAGACCCAGTACTTC.

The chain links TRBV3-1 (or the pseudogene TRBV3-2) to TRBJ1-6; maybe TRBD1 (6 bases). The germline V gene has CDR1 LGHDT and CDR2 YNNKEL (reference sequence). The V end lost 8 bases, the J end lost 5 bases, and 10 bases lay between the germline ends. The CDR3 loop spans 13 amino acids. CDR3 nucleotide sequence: TGTGCCAGCCGTAACAGGGATAATTCACCCCTCCACTTT. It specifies CASRNRDNSPLHF.

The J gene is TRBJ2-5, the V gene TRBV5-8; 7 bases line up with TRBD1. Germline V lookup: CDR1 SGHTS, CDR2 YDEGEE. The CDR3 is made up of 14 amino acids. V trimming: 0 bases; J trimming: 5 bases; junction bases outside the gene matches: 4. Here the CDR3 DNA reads TGTGCCAGCAGCTTGGTAGGGGGCCTTGAGACCCAGTACTTC. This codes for CASSLVGGLETQYF.

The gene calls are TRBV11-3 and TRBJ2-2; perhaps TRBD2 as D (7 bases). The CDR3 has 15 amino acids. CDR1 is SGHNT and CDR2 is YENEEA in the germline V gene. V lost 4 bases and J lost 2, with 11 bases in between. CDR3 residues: CASSWSGTNTGELFF. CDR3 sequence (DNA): TGTGCCAGCAGCTGGAGCGGGACAAACACCGGGGAGCTGTTTTTT.

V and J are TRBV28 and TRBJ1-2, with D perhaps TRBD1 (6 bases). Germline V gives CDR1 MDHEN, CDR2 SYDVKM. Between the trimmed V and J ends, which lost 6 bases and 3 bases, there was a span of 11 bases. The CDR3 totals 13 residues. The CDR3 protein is CASRRGRDYGYTF. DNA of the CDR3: TGTGCCAGCAGGAGGGGGAGAGACTATGGCTACACCTTC.

The CDR3 reads CATSTGTGNTEAFF. The CDR3 DNA reads TGTGCCACCAGCACGGGGACAGGGAACACTGAAGCTTTCTTT. The V gene is TRBV15, the J gene TRBJ1-1, with 8 bases lining up with TRBD1. V shed 4 bases and J 1 base; nucleotides not matched to a gene: 2. Germline lookup yields CDR1 LNHNV and CDR2 YYDKDF (reference sequence). There are 14 residues in the CDR3. The full variable domain, completed using reference TRBV15 and TRBJ1-1, is DAMVIQNPRYQVTQFGKPVTLSCSQTLNHNVMYWYQQKSSQAPKLLFHYYDKDFNNEADTPDNFQSRRPNTSFCFLDIRSPGLGDTAMYLCATSTGTGNTEAFFGQGTRLTVV.

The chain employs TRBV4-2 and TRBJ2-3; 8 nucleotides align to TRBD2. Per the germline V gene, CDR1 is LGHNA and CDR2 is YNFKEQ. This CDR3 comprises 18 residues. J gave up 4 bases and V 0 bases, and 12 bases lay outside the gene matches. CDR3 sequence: CASSQDPMSGRGSDTQYF. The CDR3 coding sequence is TGTGCCAGCAGCCAAGATCCGATGAGCGGGAGAGGATCAGATACGCAGTATTTT.

The CDR3 DNA reads as TGTGCCAGCAGCCCCGTGTTGGGGCGGACTAGCGGGGGGTACGAGCAGTACTTC. Its protein product is CASSPVLGRTSGGYEQYF. J is TRBJ2-7 and V is TRBV5-5; TRBD2 matches at 14 bases. The CDR3 extends over 18 amino acids. With 4 bases clipped from V and 4 bases from J, the junction kept 13 bases outside the gene matches. Germline V gives CDR1 SGHKS, CDR2 YYEKEE (reference sequence).

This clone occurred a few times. In DNA form, the CDR3 reads TGTGCCAGCAGCCCTAGCGGGGGGCAAACCTACGAGCAGTACTTC. Translating gives CASSPSGGQTYEQYF. The chain uses TRBV7-2 and TRBJ2-7; 11 nucleotides agree with TRBD2. Trimming removed 5 bases from V and 2 bases from J; junction bases left unmatched: 5. The CDR3 is made up of 15 amino acids. Germline V gene sequence: CDR1 SGHTA, CDR2 FQGNSA.

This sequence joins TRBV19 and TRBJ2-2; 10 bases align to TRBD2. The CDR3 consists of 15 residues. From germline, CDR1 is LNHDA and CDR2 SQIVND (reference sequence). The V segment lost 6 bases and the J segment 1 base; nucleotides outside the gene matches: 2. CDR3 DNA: TGTGCCAGTAGCAGGACTAGCGGGAACACCGGGGAGCTGTTTTTT. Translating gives CASSRTSGNTGELFF.

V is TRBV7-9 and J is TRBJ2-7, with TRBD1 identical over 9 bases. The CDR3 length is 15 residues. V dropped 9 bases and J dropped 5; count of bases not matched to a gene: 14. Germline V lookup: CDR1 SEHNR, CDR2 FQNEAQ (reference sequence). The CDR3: CASTQNRDRDDEQYF. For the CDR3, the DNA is TGTGCCAGTACCCAAAACCGGGACAGGGATGACGAGCAGTACTTC.

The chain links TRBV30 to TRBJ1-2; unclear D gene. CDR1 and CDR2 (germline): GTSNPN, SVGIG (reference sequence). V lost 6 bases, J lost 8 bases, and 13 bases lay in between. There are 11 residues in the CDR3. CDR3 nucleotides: TGTGCCTGTCGGGGTTTGGGGGGCTACACCTTC. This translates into CACRGLGGYTF. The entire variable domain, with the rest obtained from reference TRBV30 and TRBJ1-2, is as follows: SQTIHQWPATLVQPVGSPLSLECTVEGTSNPNLYWYRQAAGRGLQLLFYSVGIGQISSEVPQNLSASRPQDRQFILSSKKLLLSDSGFYLCACRGLGGYTFGSGTRLTVV.

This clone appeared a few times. For the CDR3, the DNA is TGTGCCAGCAGTTCCTCGGGAGCTCTTGGAAACACCATATATTTT. Residues: CASSSSGALGNTIYF. This chain uses TRBV6-5 with TRBJ1-3; D ambiguous. Germline loops: CDR1 MNHEY, CDR2 SVGAGI. V lost 4 bases and J 3 bases, leaving 13 bases between the germline ends. The CDR3 contains 15 residues.

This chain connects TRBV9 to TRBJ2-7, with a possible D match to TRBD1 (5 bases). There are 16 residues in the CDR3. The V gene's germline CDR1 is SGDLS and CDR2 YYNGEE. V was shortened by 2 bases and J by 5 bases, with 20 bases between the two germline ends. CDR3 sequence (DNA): TGTGCCAGCAGCGTCGAAAGCCATCCAGGGTTGAACGAGCAGTACTTC. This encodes CASSVESHPGLNEQYF.

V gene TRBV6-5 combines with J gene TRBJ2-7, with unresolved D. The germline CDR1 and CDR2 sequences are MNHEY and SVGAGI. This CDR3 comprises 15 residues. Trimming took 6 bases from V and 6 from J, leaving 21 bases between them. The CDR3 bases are TGTGCCAGCAGCGCATCTGGGCCCAACTTGGTCGAGCAGTACTTC. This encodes CASSASGPNLVEQYF.

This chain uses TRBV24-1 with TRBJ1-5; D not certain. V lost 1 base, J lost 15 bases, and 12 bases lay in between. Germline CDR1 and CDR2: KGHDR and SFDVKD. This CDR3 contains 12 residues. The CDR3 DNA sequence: TGTGCCACCAGTGATTTTAGAGGGCGTTGGCATTTT. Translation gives CATSDFRGRWHF.

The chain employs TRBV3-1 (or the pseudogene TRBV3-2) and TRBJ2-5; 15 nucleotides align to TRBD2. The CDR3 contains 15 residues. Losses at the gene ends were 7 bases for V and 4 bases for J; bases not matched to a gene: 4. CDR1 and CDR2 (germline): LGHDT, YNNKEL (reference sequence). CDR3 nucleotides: TGTGCCAGCACCGGACTAGCGGGGGGGTCAGAGACCCAGTACTTC. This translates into CASTGLAGGSETQYF.